This T cell receptor beta chain appears in the sequencing data of a study of cytomegalovirus exposure and HLA in healthy donors. As to this clone: No antigen is known for it.

The V end was cut by 1 base, the J end by 4 bases, with 13 bases between. Per germline, CDR1 SEHNR and CDR2 FQNEAQ (reference sequence). This CDR3 region has 15 residues. The PCR was carried out with 60 Vbeta primers and 13 Jbeta primers. Data came from immunoSEQ multiplex PCR; TCRdb stores just in-frame clones and leaves some out. This sample yields approximately 150,000 clones, of which 76% are seen a single time; about 2% belongs to the top ten. Broader study findings: In a later analysis, a missense DCLRE1C variant was linked to TCR beta V- and J-gene trimming. Per published accounts, TCR beta sequences correctly predicted the HLA-A and HLA-B alleles of most subjects. In a later analysis, HLA-associated TCR beta chains were more clonally expanded than equally common others. After further analysis at a later stage, 16,951 TCR beta sequences were associated with HLA alleles at 0.05 false discovery rate.

The rearrangement joins TRBV7-9 to TRBJ1-1; D is ambiguous. This clonotype was obtained from a woman aged 40-49 years in good health and CMV-seronegative. The sequencing input was PBMCs. CDR3 protein: CASSLGEGTVTEAFF. The DNA for the CDR3 is TGTGCCAGCAGCTTAGGGGAGGGCACCGTCACTGAAGCTTTCTTT.